This is a list of T cell receptor beta chains from one sample in a study of T cells in Graves' hyperthyroidism and ophthalmopathy. TCRdb processed the multiplex PCR reads anew with MiXCR; each CDR3 protein has one entry. The sample shows about 370,000 distinct CDR3 sequences, around 15% of them seen only once. Sequencing used blood. These receptor sequences come from a woman aged 60 to 75 with Graves' ophthalmopathy. Each CDR3 is given with its conserved first and last residue. The D gene is left open where the match is weak. Clone size is given for some rows only: seen once, a few or many times, or a class if the clone is expanded.

d_call: TRBD2
clone_size: many
v_call: TRBV29-1
j_call: TRBJ2-7
cdr3_aa: CSVEGAGDGYEQYF
cdr3_nt: TGCAGCGTTGAAGGGGCGGGAGACGGCTACGAGCAGTACTTC

d_call: -
clone_size: -
v_call: TRBV29-1
j_call: TRBJ2-4
cdr3_aa: CSVGARMRNIQYF
cdr3_nt: TGCAGCGTTGGGGCCAGAATGAGAAACATTCAGTACTTC

d_call: -
clone_size: -
v_call: TRBV9
j_call: TRBJ2-7
cdr3_aa: CASSVEGYEQYF
cdr3_nt: TGTGCCAGCAGCGTAGAGGGGTACGAGCAGTACTTC

d_call: TRBD2
clone_size: many
v_call: TRBV2
j_call: TRBJ2-7
cdr3_aa: CASSAQGLAGAYEQYF
cdr3_nt: TGTGCCAGCAGTGCACAGGGACTAGCGGGGGCCTACGAGCAGTACTTC

d_call: -
clone_size: few
v_call: TRBV29-1
j_call: TRBJ2-2
cdr3_aa: CSVVHPNTGELFF
cdr3_nt: TGCAGCGTTGTTCACCCCAACACCGGGGAGCTGTTTTTT

d_call: TRBD1
clone_size: many
v_call: TRBV7-3
j_call: TRBJ2-1
cdr3_aa: CASSLVDRGNEQFF
cdr3_nt: TGTGCCAGCAGCTTAGTGGACAGGGGTAATGAGCAGTTCTTC

d_call: -
clone_size: few
v_call: TRBV5-1
j_call: TRBJ2-5
cdr3_aa: CASSLNPGTPGETQYF
cdr3_nt: TGCGCCAGCAGCTTGAATCCTGGGACCCCCGGGGAGACCCAGTACTTC

d_call: -
clone_size: many
v_call: TRBV7-2
j_call: TRBJ2-1
cdr3_aa: CASSLERIVGRNEQFF
cdr3_nt: TGTGCCAGCAGCTTAGAACGCATAGTGGGACGCAATGAGCAGTTCTTC

d_call: -
clone_size: many
v_call: TRBV2
j_call: TRBJ1-2
cdr3_aa: CASSETRSGAYGYTF
cdr3_nt: TGTGCCAGCAGTGAAACGCGGTCGGGGGCGTATGGCTACACCTTC

d_call: -
clone_size: many
v_call: TRBV12-3/TRBV12-4
j_call: TRBJ1-2
cdr3_aa: CASSSRRGGAGYTF
cdr3_nt: TGTGCCAGCAGTTCCCGTCGGGGGGGTGCTGGCTACACCTTC

d_call: -
clone_size: -
v_call: TRBV12-3/TRBV12-4
j_call: TRBJ2-2
cdr3_aa: CASSAPQQNTGELFF
cdr3_nt: TGTGCCAGCAGTGCCCCTCAGCAAAACACCGGGGAGCTGTTTTTT

d_call: -
clone_size: -
v_call: TRBV6-1
j_call: TRBJ2-3
cdr3_aa: CASSVTGMVYF
cdr3_nt: TGTGCCAGCAGTGTAACCGGTATGGTGTATTTT

d_call: TRBD2
clone_size: many
v_call: TRBV20-1
j_call: TRBJ2-3
cdr3_aa: CSARQSRVSGRAGDTQYF
cdr3_nt: TGCAGTGCTAGACAATCCCGGGTTAGCGGGAGGGCCGGGGATACGCAGTATTTT

d_call: -
clone_size: few
v_call: TRBV9
j_call: TRBJ1-1
cdr3_aa: CASSATGEQGEAFF
cdr3_nt: TGTGCCAGCAGCGCCACGGGGGAGCAGGGTGAAGCTTTCTTT

d_call: -
clone_size: many
v_call: TRBV27
j_call: TRBJ1-5
cdr3_aa: CASRMGVNQPQHF
cdr3_nt: TGTGCCAGCAGGATGGGGGTCAATCAGCCCCAGCATTTT

d_call: TRBD2
clone_size: many
v_call: TRBV6-2/TRBV6-3
j_call: TRBJ2-1
cdr3_aa: CAGGYSGRAGSYNEQFF
cdr3_nt: TGTGCCGGCGGGTATAGCGGGAGGGCCGGTTCCTACAATGAGCAGTTCTTC

d_call: TRBD2
clone_size: many
v_call: TRBV4-1
j_call: TRBJ2-7
cdr3_aa: CASSQLAGGAHEQYF
cdr3_nt: TGCGCCAGCAGCCAATTAGCGGGAGGGGCCCACGAGCAGTACTTC

d_call: TRBD2
clone_size: -
v_call: TRBV6-6
j_call: TRBJ2-1
cdr3_aa: CASSYGVGGRYNEQFF
cdr3_nt: TGTGCCAGCAGTTACGGGGTGGGAGGGCGGTACAATGAGCAGTTCTTC

d_call: -
clone_size: few
v_call: TRBV19
j_call: TRBJ1-5
cdr3_aa: CASSALVGSNQPQHF
cdr3_nt: TGTGCCAGTAGTGCCCTCGTGGGGAGCAATCAGCCCCAGCATTTT

d_call: TRBD2
clone_size: many
v_call: TRBV28
j_call: TRBJ2-1
cdr3_aa: CASSSGTSGSSYNEQFF
cdr3_nt: TGTGCCAGCAGTTCGGGGACTAGCGGCAGCTCCTACAATGAGCAGTTCTTC